This is a list of T cell receptor beta chains from one sample in a study of CD8+ T cells in alopecia areata. This table comes from immunoSEQ multiplex PCR, and its TCRdb copy is limited to in-frame clones, with some not included. This table holds around 160,000 clones, around 50% found once. The sequenced sample was CD4+ T cells sorted from blood. These receptors all stem from a human donor with alopecia areata. CDR3s include the opening cysteine and the closing phenylalanine or tryptophan. Fields, in order: D gene, clone size, V gene, J gene, CDR3 length, CDR3 protein, CDR3 DNA. D genes are given only for firm matches. Some rows mark clone size as missing; the rest say once, few, many or name a class of expanded clone.

d_gene: TRBD2; abundance: NA; v_gene: TRBV5-1; j_gene: TRBJ2-3; len: 16; CDR3aa: CASSPQGAGGPDTQYF; CDR3nt: TGCGCCAGCAGTCCCCAGGGCGCGGGAGGGCCAGATACGCAGTATTTT
d_gene: TRBD2; abundance: NA; v_gene: TRBV5-1; j_gene: TRBJ2-1; len: 16; CDR3aa: CASSPGTSGSFNEQFF; CDR3nt: TGCGCCAGCAGCCCCGGGACTAGCGGGAGTTTCAATGAGCAGTTCTTC
d_gene: NA; abundance: NA; v_gene: TRBV5-1; j_gene: TRBJ2-2; len: 11; CDR3aa: CASSLAGELFF; CDR3nt: TGCGCCAGCAGCTTGGCCGGGGAGCTGTTTTTT
d_gene: TRBD1; abundance: few; v_gene: TRBV29-1; j_gene: TRBJ2-7; len: 17; CDR3aa: CSVETGTGGKNSYEQYF; CDR3nt: TGCAGCGTTGAAACGGGGACAGGGGGTAAAAACTCCTACGAGCAGTACTTC
d_gene: NA; abundance: NA; v_gene: TRBV21-1; j_gene: TRBJ2-3; len: 15; CDR3aa: CASSNGNGSQDTQYF; CDR3nt: TGTGCCAGCAGCAACGGTAACGGGAGCCAAGATACGCAGTATTTT
d_gene: TRBD1; abundance: few; v_gene: TRBV9; j_gene: TRBJ2-1; len: 15; CDR3aa: CASSVEQGGYNEQFF; CDR3nt: TGTGCCAGCAGCGTAGAACAGGGGGGTTACAATGAGCAGTTCTTC
d_gene: NA; abundance: NA; v_gene: TRBV7-6; j_gene: TRBJ2-5; len: 13; CDR3aa: CASSLAAAETQYF; CDR3nt: TGTGCCAGCAGCTTAGCGGCTGCAGAGACCCAGTACTTC
d_gene: TRBD1; abundance: many; v_gene: TRBV19; j_gene: TRBJ1-1; len: 16; CDR3aa: CASSAGQGPMNTEAFF; CDR3nt: TGTGCCAGTAGTGCCGGACAGGGCCCCATGAACACTGAAGCTTTCTTT
d_gene: NA; abundance: NA; v_gene: TRBV5-1; j_gene: TRBJ2-5; len: 13; CDR3aa: CASFAGARETQYF; CDR3nt: TGCGCCAGCTTTGCGGGGGCTCGAGAGACCCAGTACTTC
d_gene: NA; abundance: few; v_gene: TRBV20-1; j_gene: TRBJ2-1; len: 11; CDR3aa: CSGVEYNEQFF; CDR3nt: TGCAGTGGGGTCGAGTACAATGAGCAGTTCTTC
d_gene: NA; abundance: NA; v_gene: TRBV28; j_gene: TRBJ2-5; len: 13; CDR3aa: CASSPGQGETQYF; CDR3nt: TGTGCCAGCAGCCCGGGCCAAGGAGAGACCCAGTACTTC
d_gene: NA; abundance: NA; v_gene: TRBV6-1; j_gene: TRBJ1-2; len: 13; CDR3aa: CASSGAGGYGYTF; CDR3nt: TGTGCCAGCAGTGGAGCTGGTGGCTATGGCTACACCTTC
d_gene: NA; abundance: NA; v_gene: TRBV29-1; j_gene: TRBJ1-2; len: 12; CDR3aa: CSVEGASGGYTF; CDR3nt: TGCAGCGTTGAAGGCGCGAGTGGTGGCTACACCTTC
d_gene: NA; abundance: NA; v_gene: TRBV9; j_gene: TRBJ1-2; len: 14; CDR3aa: CASSALQGFGGYTF; CDR3nt: TGTGCCAGCAGCGCGTTACAGGGATTTGGGGGCTACACCTTC
d_gene: NA; abundance: NA; v_gene: TRBV6-1; j_gene: TRBJ2-7; len: 15; CDR3aa: CASSENFGTGPEQYF; CDR3nt: TGTGCCAGCAGTGAAAACTTTGGTACAGGGCCGGAGCAGTACTTC
d_gene: NA; abundance: NA; v_gene: TRBV5-1; j_gene: TRBJ2-6; len: 19; CDR3aa: CASSSGMAQGLTGANVLTF; CDR3nt: TGCGCCAGCAGTAGTGGGATGGCACAGGGCCTTACTGGGGCCAACGTCCTGACTTTC
d_gene: NA; abundance: NA; v_gene: TRBV12-5; j_gene: TRBJ1-1; len: 13; CDR3aa: CASSISRDTEAFF; CDR3nt: TGTGCTAGTTCGATTTCCCGGGACACTGAAGCTTTCTTT
d_gene: NA; abundance: NA; v_gene: TRBV10-3; j_gene: TRBJ2-1; len: 15; CDR3aa: CAISLAGGAPNEQFF; CDR3nt: TGTGCCATCAGCCTGGCTGGGGGCGCCCCCAATGAGCAGTTCTTC
d_gene: TRBD1; abundance: NA; v_gene: TRBV29-1; j_gene: TRBJ2-7; len: 15; CDR3aa: CSVADNRGQRYEQYF; CDR3nt: TGCAGCGTGGCAGATAACAGGGGCCAAAGGTACGAGCAGTACTTC
d_gene: TRBD1; abundance: NA; v_gene: TRBV9; j_gene: TRBJ2-5; len: 14; CDR3aa: CASSAGQGGETQYF; CDR3nt: TGTGCCAGCAGCGCCGGACAGGGCGGAGAGACCCAGTACTTC
d_gene: TRBD1; abundance: NA; v_gene: TRBV29-1; j_gene: TRBJ1-2; len: 14; CDR3aa: CSVSDRALNYGYTF; CDR3nt: TGCAGCGTCTCCGACAGGGCGCTAAACTATGGCTACACCTTC
d_gene: TRBD2; abundance: NA; v_gene: TRBV5-1; j_gene: TRBJ2-1; len: 15; CDR3aa: CASSGGLADYNEQFF; CDR3nt: TGCGCCAGCAGCGGAGGACTAGCGGACTACAATGAGCAGTTCTTC
d_gene: TRBD2; abundance: few; v_gene: TRBV11-2; j_gene: TRBJ2-5; len: 16; CDR3aa: CASSLGRAGVGGTQYF; CDR3nt: TGTGCCAGCAGCCTTGGACGCGCGGGAGTTGGTGGGACCCAGTACTTC
d_gene: NA; abundance: NA; v_gene: TRBV5-4; j_gene: TRBJ2-3; len: 14; CDR3aa: CASSLNWAGDTQYF; CDR3nt: TGTGCCAGCAGCTTGAATTGGGCCGGAGATACGCAGTATTTT
d_gene: NA; abundance: once; v_gene: TRBV29-1; j_gene: TRBJ1-1; len: 13; CDR3aa: CSFEGPTNTEAFF; CDR3nt: TGCAGCTTCGAAGGACCGACGAACACTGAAGCTTTCTTT
d_gene: NA; abundance: few; v_gene: TRBV5-1; j_gene: TRBJ2-7; len: 15; CDR3aa: CASSLDGDRTYEQYF; CDR3nt: TGCGCCAGCAGCTTGGACGGGGATAGAACCTACGAGCAGTACTTC
d_gene: NA; abundance: NA; v_gene: TRBV4-1; j_gene: TRBJ2-7; len: 15; CDR3aa: CASSPAEGSPYEQYF; CDR3nt: TGCGCCAGCAGCCCGGCGGAGGGATCCCCCTACGAGCAGTACTTC
d_gene: TRBD2; abundance: NA; v_gene: TRBV2; j_gene: TRBJ2-5; len: 17; CDR3aa: CASSILSSGRGQETQYF; CDR3nt: TGTGCCAGCAGTATTCTGTCCAGCGGGAGGGGGCAAGAGACCCAGTACTTC
d_gene: NA; abundance: NA; v_gene: TRBV7-9; j_gene: TRBJ2-3; len: 12; CDR3aa: CASSSLTDTQYF; CDR3nt: TGTGCCAGCAGCTCCCTCACAGATACGCAGTATTTT
d_gene: NA; abundance: NA; v_gene: TRBV2; j_gene: TRBJ2-6; len: 12; CDR3aa: CAGNSGANVLTF; CDR3nt: TGTGCCGGCAACTCTGGGGCCAACGTCCTGACTTTC
d_gene: NA; abundance: NA; v_gene: TRBV6-1; j_gene: TRBJ2-1; len: 12; CDR3aa: CASSEAMDEQFF; CDR3nt: TGTGCCAGCAGTGAAGCGATGGATGAGCAGTTCTTC
d_gene: TRBD1; abundance: few; v_gene: TRBV6-5; j_gene: TRBJ1-2; len: 12; CDR3aa: CASRGQGPGHTF; CDR3nt: TGTGCCAGCAGGGGACAGGGGCCAGGACATACCTTC
d_gene: NA; abundance: NA; v_gene: TRBV2; j_gene: TRBJ2-1; len: 13; CDR3aa: CASSPTSYNEQFF; CDR3nt: TGTGCCAGCAGCCCCACCTCCTACAATGAGCAGTTCTTC
d_gene: NA; abundance: NA; v_gene: TRBV25-1; j_gene: TRBJ2-7; len: 13; CDR3aa: CASSEARVTEQYF; CDR3nt: TGTGCCAGCAGTGAAGCCAGGGTTACCGAGCAGTACTTC
d_gene: NA; abundance: once; v_gene: TRBV15; j_gene: TRBJ1-5; len: 13; CDR3aa: CATSRDLYQPQHF; CDR3nt: TGTGCCACCAGCAGAGATCTTTATCAGCCCCAGCATTTT
d_gene: NA; abundance: NA; v_gene: TRBV28; j_gene: TRBJ1-5; len: 14; CDR3aa: CASNPGLINQPQHF; CDR3nt: TGTGCCAGCAATCCAGGCCTCATCAATCAGCCCCAGCATTTT
d_gene: NA; abundance: NA; v_gene: TRBV7-3; j_gene: TRBJ1-1; len: 13; CDR3aa: CASSLIGGTEAFF; CDR3nt: TGTGCCAGCAGCTTAATCGGTGGCACTGAAGCTTTCTTT
d_gene: NA; abundance: NA; v_gene: TRBV29-1; j_gene: TRBJ2-1; len: 14; CDR3aa: CSVVTGVWDNEQFF; CDR3nt: TGCAGCGTTGTAACGGGAGTATGGGACAATGAGCAGTTCTTC
d_gene: NA; abundance: few; v_gene: TRBV7-8; j_gene: TRBJ2-1; len: 14; CDR3aa: CASSLVGVNNEQFF; CDR3nt: TGTGCCAGCAGCTTAGTCGGGGTGAACAATGAGCAGTTCTTC
d_gene: NA; abundance: few; v_gene: TRBV20-1; j_gene: TRBJ2-7; len: 11; CDR3aa: CSAGPRTEQYF; CDR3nt: TGCAGTGCGGGACCCAGAACGGAGCAGTACTTC
d_gene: TRBD1; abundance: NA; v_gene: TRBV19; j_gene: TRBJ2-7; len: 16; CDR3aa: CASSPQTGTGAHEQYF; CDR3nt: TGTGCCAGTAGTCCCCAAACCGGGACAGGGGCCCACGAGCAGTACTTC
d_gene: TRBD2; abundance: NA; v_gene: TRBV29-1; j_gene: TRBJ2-7; len: 15; CDR3aa: CSVEGTSGRIDEQYF; CDR3nt: TGCAGCGTTGAAGGGACTAGCGGGAGAATTGACGAGCAGTACTTC
d_gene: TRBD1; abundance: few; v_gene: TRBV29-1; j_gene: TRBJ1-1; len: 15; CDR3aa: CSVPDSTGENTEAFF; CDR3nt: TGCAGCGTTCCCGATTCGACAGGGGAGAACACTGAAGCTTTCTTT
d_gene: NA; abundance: few; v_gene: TRBV10-3; j_gene: TRBJ2-6; len: 17; CDR3aa: CAISEMGALTGANVLTF; CDR3nt: TGTGCCATCAGTGAAATGGGGGCGCTGACTGGGGCCAACGTCCTGACTTTC
d_gene: NA; abundance: NA; v_gene: TRBV6-1; j_gene: TRBJ2-5; len: 15; CDR3aa: CASSAMTANQETQYF; CDR3nt: TGTGCCAGCAGCGCAATGACAGCAAACCAAGAGACCCAGTACTTC
d_gene: NA; abundance: NA; v_gene: TRBV29-1; j_gene: TRBJ2-7; len: 13; CDR3aa: CSVGSPSSYEQYF; CDR3nt: TGCAGCGTTGGTTCACCAAGCTCCTACGAGCAGTACTTC
d_gene: NA; abundance: NA; v_gene: TRBV27; j_gene: TRBJ2-3; len: 18; CDR3aa: CASSLQANGWGSTDTQYF; CDR3nt: TGTGCCAGCAGTTTACAGGCAAATGGGTGGGGAAGCACAGATACGCAGTATTTT